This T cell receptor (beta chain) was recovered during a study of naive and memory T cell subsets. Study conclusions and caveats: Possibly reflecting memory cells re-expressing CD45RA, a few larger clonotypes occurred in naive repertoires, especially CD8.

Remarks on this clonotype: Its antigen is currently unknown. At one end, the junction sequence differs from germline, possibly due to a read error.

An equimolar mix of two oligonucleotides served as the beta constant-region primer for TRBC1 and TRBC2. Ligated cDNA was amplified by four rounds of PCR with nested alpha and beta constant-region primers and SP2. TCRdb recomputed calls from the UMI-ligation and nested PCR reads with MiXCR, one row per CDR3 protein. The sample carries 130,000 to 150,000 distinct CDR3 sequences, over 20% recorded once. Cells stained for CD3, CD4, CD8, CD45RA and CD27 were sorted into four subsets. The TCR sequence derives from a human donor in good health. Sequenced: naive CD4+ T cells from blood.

The CDR3 DNA reads as TGTACCTGGAGTTTCGGATTGACCAATGAAAAACTGTTTTTT. Amino acids: CTWSFGLTNEKLFF. This chain links TRBV30 with TRBJ1-4, with D uncertain. CDR3 length: 14 amino acids. In germline, CDR1 is GTSNPN, CDR2 SVGIG (reference sequence).